In this sample, the clone carrying this TCR beta chain turned up a few times. The CDR3 length is 16 residues. Germline CDR1 and CDR2: MGHRA and YSYEKL. The ends were cut back, 2 bases at V and 2 bases at J, with 16 bases in the middle. The data were obtained in a study of response to subunit inactivated influenza vaccine. TCRdb fed the RT-PCR reads into MiXCR, producing one record per CDR3 protein. The sample lists some 540,000 distinct CDR3 sequences, around 21% occurring once. These data also formed part of another study, on T cells expressing NK-cell markers. That report notes: TCR beta cDNA was generated via 5'RACE template switching incorporating UMIs. Among several donors, these clonotypes also ranked first in the CD3+CD56-NKG2C+ fraction.

The specimen comprised CD4+ T cells sorted from PBMCs, sampled about 13 days after vaccination. This receptor was taken from a man in his fifties or sixties who received an inactivated influenza vaccine. This chain uses TRBV4-1 with TRBJ2-7; perhaps TRBD2 as D (6 bases). CDR3 in amino acids: CASSQRRLASPYEQYF. CDR3 sequence (DNA): TGCGCCAGCAGCCAACGGCGCCTAGCGAGTCCCTACGAGCAGTACTTC.